This TCR beta chain appears in the sequencing data of a study of OX40 agonist ivuxolimab in advanced cancers. Study-wide results and caveats: By week 6 at 0.1 to 3.0 mg/kg, blood CD4+ and CD8+ T cells had expanded clonally.

Drawing of blood for sampling happened at baseline, at cycle 4 day 1, and at cycle 7 day 1. Remarks on this clone: Its specificity is not known.

This table comes from immunoSEQ multiplex PCR, and its TCRdb copy is limited to in-frame clones, with some not included. Altogether approximately 41,000 clones are present, 89% being singletons, with the ten largest covering 35% to 45%. The starting material was CD4+ or CD8+ T cells sorted from blood, obtained in a trial of the OX40 agonist ivuxolimab. This receptor was taken from an adult with an advanced solid tumor such as melanoma, head and neck, liver or kidney cancer.

CDR3 bases: TGTGCCAGCAGCTTGTCCGGGACTAACTATGGCTACACCTTC. Encoded protein: CASSLSGTNYGYTF. The chain joins TRBV5-6 to TRBJ1-2; D ambiguous. Germline V gene sequence: CDR1 SGHDT, CDR2 YYEEEE. The CDR3 is made up of 14 amino acids. V was clipped by 1 base and J by 0 bases, with 7 bases between them.